This T cell receptor (beta chain) was sequenced during a study of blood T cells in healthy people across ages. This clonotype was seen ten or more times. V dropped 8 bases and J dropped 6 bases, with 14 bases sitting between them. The germline V gene encodes CDR1 MNHEY and CDR2 SMNVEV (reference sequence). The CDR3 sequence is 14 residues long. It was with a sample-barcoded 5' primer and a J-beta primer mix that a second PCR of roughly 7 to 12 cycles was run. TCRdb analysed the 5' RACE reads with MiXCR anew, one entry per CDR3 protein. The sample consists of about 670,000 distinct CDR3 sequences, 45% to 60% of them appearing once.

The rearrangement joins TRBV27 to TRBJ1-6; D remains ambiguous. Sequenced sample: blood. The TCR sequence derives from a woman at least 80 years old in good health. CDR3 protein: CASRFEARNSPLHF. The CDR3 DNA reads TGTGCCAGCCGCTTTGAGGCGCGTAATTCACCCCTCCACTTT.